One and the same sample provided the 7 T cell receptor beta chains below, sequenced in a study of metastatic and nonmetastatic thyroid tumors. TCRdb recomputed clones from the PCR reads via MiXCR. In the table there are roughly 15,000 clones, roughly 25% of which are singletons. Until they underwent thyroid surgery, no patient had received any treatment. Sequencing input: blood. All receptors derive from a male donor with papillary thyroid cancer or a benign thyroid nodule (not recorded which). Some clones in this sample may be carry-over from other donors' samples.

The chain carries TRBV5-1 and TRBJ2-3; D is ambiguous. The germline V and J ends were trimmed by 2 bases and 1 base, with 8 bases remaining between them. The CDR3 covers 14 residues. CDR1 and CDR2 (germline): SGHRS, YFSETQ. In nucleotides, the CDR3 is TGCGCCAGCAGCTTCTCCGCCGGCACAGATACGCAGTATTTT. Translating gives CASSFSAGTDTQYF.

In its sample, this clone was seen many times. V gene TRBV14 combines with J gene TRBJ1-6; D call uncertain. With 0 bases removed from V and 9 bases from J, the gap between germline ends came to 12 bases. The germline V gene encodes CDR1 SGHDN and CDR2 FVKESK. The CDR3 loop spans 15 amino acids. CDR3 region: CASSQDLLGPSPLHF. In nucleotides, the CDR3 is TGTGCCAGCAGCCAAGATCTGTTAGGACCTTCACCCCTCCACTTT.

CDR3 loop: CSARPPDRDSSPLHF. In DNA form, the CDR3 reads TGCAGTGCTAGACCTCCGGACAGGGACAGTTCACCCCTCCACTTT. The chain couples TRBV20-1 to TRBJ1-6; TRBD1 matches at 8 bases. CDR1 and CDR2 (germline): DFQATT, SNEGSKA (reference sequence). The CDR3 runs 15 residues. The V segment lost 2 bases and the J segment 9 bases; nucleotides outside the gene matches: 9.

This clone was recorded at least ten times. The rearrangement uses TRBV12-3 or TRBV12-4 and TRBJ2-1; TRBD1 agrees at 10 bases. The V gene end was trimmed by 3 bases and the J gene end by 1 base; junction bases not matched to a gene: 9. CDR3 size: 18 residues. In DNA form, the CDR3 reads TGTGCCAGCAGTTTTTCTCTAAGGGGACAGGGGTCCTACAATGAGCAGTTCTTC. This encodes CASSFSLRGQGSYNEQFF.

This clone was counted ten times or more. This chain uses TRBV2 with TRBJ2-7, with 9 bases matching TRBD2. The CDR3 runs to 15 residues. V lost 1 base and J lost 2; bases outside the gene matches: 3. Germline lookup yields CDR1 SNHLY and CDR2 FYNNEI. CDR3 sequence reads: CASSEGAGGPYEQYF. CDR3 DNA sequence: TGTGCCAGCAGTGAAGGAGCGGGAGGCCCCTACGAGCAGTACTTC.

This clone was detected ten times or more. The CDR3 bases are TGCGCCAGCAGCCTAGTTCAAGGGGATGAAAAACTGTTTTTT. Protein: CASSLVQGDEKLFF. The V call is TRBV4-1, the J call TRBJ1-4, with D maybe TRBD1 (5 bases). The CDR3 loop spans 14 amino acids. The V gene lost 4 bases and the J gene lost 6 bases, with 12 bases spanning the gap. The germline gives CDR1 MGHRA, CDR2 YSYEKL.

This clone was seen only a few times. The genes are TRBV6-1 and TRBJ2-7; 9 bases match TRBD2. Germline trimming cut 4 bases from V and 1 base from J; bases unmatched to any gene: 5. CDR3 length: 15 amino acids. Germline values: CDR1 MNHNS, CDR2 SASEGT. The DNA of the CDR3 is TGTGCCAGCAGTGCCCAGCGGGAGGTTTCCTACGAGCAGTACTTC. Translated: CASSAQREVSYEQYF.